This T cell receptor beta chain was captured in a study of blood T cell repertoires in COVID-19. Overall study context: From the United States, Italy and Spain came samples of acute and convalescent COVID-19. Nucleic acid was either cDNA or gDNA, and it came from T cells, B-cell-depleted T cells, or PBMCs.

Per the study methods: It was from reference gene primer amplification that nucleated cell counts were estimated. Only in-frame clones appear in the TCRdb table, and some are missing; sequencing was by immunoSEQ multiplex PCR. V and J calls plus clone size are reproduced from that table; the DNA served to infer D and trimming. This table holds 150,000 to 200,000 clones, 89% found once. V was shortened by 6 bases and J by 5 bases, with 13 bases between the two germline ends. The CDR3 is 13 amino acids. Sequenced input: peripheral blood. The receptor was derived from a man aged 35 to 55 with acute or convalescent COVID-19. V gene TRBV12-3 or TRBV12-4 combines with J gene TRBJ1-2; D not certain. The CDR3 protein is CASSLQFRYGYTF. CDR3 nucleotides: TGTGCCAGCAGCCTCCAATTTCGGTATGGCTACACCTTC.